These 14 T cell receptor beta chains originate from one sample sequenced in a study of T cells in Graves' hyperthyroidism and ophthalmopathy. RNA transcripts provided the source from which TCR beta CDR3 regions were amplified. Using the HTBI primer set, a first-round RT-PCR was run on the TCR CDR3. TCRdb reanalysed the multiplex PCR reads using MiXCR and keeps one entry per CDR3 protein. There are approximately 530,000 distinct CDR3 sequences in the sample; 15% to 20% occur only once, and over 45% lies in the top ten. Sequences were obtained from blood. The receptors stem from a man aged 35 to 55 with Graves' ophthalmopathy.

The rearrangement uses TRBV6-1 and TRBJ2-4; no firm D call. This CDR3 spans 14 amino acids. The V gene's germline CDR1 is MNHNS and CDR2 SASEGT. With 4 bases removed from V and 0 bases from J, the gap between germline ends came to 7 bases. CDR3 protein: CASSGIIAKNIQYF. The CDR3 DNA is TGTGCCAGCAGTGGGATAATAGCCAAAAACATTCAGTACTTC.

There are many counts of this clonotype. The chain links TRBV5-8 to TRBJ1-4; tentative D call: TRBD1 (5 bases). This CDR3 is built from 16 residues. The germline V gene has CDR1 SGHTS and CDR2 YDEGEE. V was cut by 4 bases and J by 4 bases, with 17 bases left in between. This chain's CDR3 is CASSLEARRGNEKLFF. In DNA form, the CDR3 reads TGTGCCAGCAGCCTGGAAGCTCGGAGGGGTAATGAAAAACTGTTTTTT. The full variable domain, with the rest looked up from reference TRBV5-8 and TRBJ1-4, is EAGVTQSPTHLIKTRGQQATLRCSPISGHTSVYWYQQALGLGLQFLLWYDEGEERNRGNFPPRFSGRQFPNYSSELNVNALELEDSALYLCASSLEARRGNEKLFFGSGTQLSVL.

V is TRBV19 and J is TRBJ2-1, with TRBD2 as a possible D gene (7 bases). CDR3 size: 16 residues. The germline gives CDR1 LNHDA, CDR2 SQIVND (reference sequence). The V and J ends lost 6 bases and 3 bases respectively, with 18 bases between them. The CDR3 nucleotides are TGTGCCAGTAGATCCGGTACGGGGGGCTTCTACAATGAGCAGTTCTTC. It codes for CASRSGTGGFYNEQFF.

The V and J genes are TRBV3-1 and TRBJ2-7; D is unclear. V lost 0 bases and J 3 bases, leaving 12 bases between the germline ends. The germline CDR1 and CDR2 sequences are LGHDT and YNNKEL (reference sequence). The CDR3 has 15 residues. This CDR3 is CASSQDNGPFYEQYF. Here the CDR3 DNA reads TGTGCCAGCAGCCAAGATAATGGCCCCTTCTACGAGCAGTACTTC.

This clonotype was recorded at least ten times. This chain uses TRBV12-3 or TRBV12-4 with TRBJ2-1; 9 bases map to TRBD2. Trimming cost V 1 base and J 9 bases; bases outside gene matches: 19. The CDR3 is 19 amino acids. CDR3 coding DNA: TGTGCCAGCAGTTTAGTTGCGGGAGGGATCTCAGGGGCCGGGATTGAGCAGTTCTTC. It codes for CASSLVAGGISGAGIEQFF.

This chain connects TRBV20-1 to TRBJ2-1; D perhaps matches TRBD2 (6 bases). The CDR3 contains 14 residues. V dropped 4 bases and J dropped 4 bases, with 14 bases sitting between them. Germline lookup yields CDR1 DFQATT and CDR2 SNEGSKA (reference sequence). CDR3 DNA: TGCAGTGCTACGCGGGACGGCTATTACAATGAGCAGTTCTTC. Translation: CSATRDGYYNEQFF.

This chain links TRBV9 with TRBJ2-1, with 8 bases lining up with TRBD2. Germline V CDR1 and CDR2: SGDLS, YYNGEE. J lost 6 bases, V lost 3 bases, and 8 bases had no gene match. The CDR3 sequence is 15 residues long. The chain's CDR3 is CASSAGLAVINEQFF. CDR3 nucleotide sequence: TGTGCCAGCAGCGCAGGACTAGCAGTAATCAATGAGCAGTTCTTC.

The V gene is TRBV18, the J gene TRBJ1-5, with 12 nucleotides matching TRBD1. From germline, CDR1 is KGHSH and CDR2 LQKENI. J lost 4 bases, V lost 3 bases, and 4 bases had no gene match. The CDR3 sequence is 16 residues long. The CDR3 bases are TGTGCCAGCTCACCGGGGACAGGGGGCCCGAATCAGCCCCAGCATTTT. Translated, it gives CASSPGTGGPNQPQHF.

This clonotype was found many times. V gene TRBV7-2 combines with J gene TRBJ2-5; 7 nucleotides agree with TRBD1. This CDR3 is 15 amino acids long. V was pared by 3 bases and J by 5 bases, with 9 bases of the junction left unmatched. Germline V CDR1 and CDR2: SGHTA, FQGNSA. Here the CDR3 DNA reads TGTGCCAGCAGCTTGGGACAGTCCCCCGGGGAGACCCAGTACTTC. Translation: CASSLGQSPGETQYF.

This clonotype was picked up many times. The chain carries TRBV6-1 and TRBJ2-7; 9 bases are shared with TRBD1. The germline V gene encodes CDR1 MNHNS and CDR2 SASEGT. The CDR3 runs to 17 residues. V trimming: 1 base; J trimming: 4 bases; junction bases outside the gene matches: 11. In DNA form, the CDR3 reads TGTGCCAGCAGTGAAGTTGGTTGGGGGACAGGGTTGTACGAGCAGTACTTC. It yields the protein CASSEVGWGTGLYEQYF.

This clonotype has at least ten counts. CDR3 DNA sequence: TGTGCCAGCAGCTTATCGGAGGATAGCGCCCTCACAGATACGCAGTATTTT. As protein: CASSLSEDSALTDTQYF. The chain combines TRBV11-1 with TRBJ2-3; D perhaps matches TRBD2 (5 bases). The germline V gene has CDR1 SGHAT and CDR2 FQDESV (reference sequence). The CDR3 has 17 residues. The V end was cut by 2 bases, the J end by 2 bases, with 17 bases between.

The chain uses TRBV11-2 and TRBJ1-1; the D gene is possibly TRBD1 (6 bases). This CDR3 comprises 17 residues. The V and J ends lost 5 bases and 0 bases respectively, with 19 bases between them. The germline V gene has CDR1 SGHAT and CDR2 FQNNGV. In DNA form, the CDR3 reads TGTGCCAGCAGCCTGTTCCGGGGGGGCCAAATGAACACTGAAGCTTTCTTT. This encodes CASSLFRGGQMNTEAFF.

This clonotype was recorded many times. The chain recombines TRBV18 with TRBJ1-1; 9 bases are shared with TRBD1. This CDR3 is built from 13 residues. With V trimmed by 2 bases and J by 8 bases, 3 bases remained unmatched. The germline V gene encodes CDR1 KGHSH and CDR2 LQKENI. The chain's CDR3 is CASSPTGQGEAFF. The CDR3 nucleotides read TGTGCCAGCTCACCAACGGGACAGGGCGAAGCTTTCTTT.

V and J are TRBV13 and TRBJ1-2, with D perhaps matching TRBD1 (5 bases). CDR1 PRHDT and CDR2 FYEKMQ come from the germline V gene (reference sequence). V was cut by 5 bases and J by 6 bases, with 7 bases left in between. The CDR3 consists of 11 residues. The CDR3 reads CASSPGNGYTF. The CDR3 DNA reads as TGTGCCAGCAGCCCAGGGAATGGCTACACCTTC. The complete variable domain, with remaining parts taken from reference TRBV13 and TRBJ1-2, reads AAGVIQSPRHLIKEKRETATLKCYPIPRHDTVYWYQQGPGQDPQFLISFYEKMQSDKGSIPDRFSAQQFSDYHSELNMSSLELGDSALYFCASSPGNGYTFGSGTRLTVV.